This note documents a single T cell receptor (beta chain) sequence. Looked up from germline, CDR1 is SGHNT and CDR2 is YENEEA. J gave up 3 bases and V 1 base, and 4 bases lay outside the gene matches. This CDR3 contains 15 residues. The source of the sample is a study of blood T cell repertoires in COVID-19. Background on the study: Researchers got acute and convalescent COVID-19 samples from the United States, Italy and Spain. Nucleic acid was either cDNA or gDNA, and it came from T cells, B-cell-depleted T cells, or PBMCs.

The protocol was immunoSEQ multiplex PCR, while the TCRdb copy is restricted to in-frame clones and leaves out a portion. The sample lists hundreds of thousands of clones; 80% to 90% were seen once. This clonotype was obtained from a man older than 75 with acute or convalescent COVID-19. The rearrangement links TRBV11-3 to TRBJ1-1; 8 bases match TRBD1. Sequencing was done on a sample of peripheral blood. Here the CDR3 reads CASSLGRGRDTEAFF. As DNA, the CDR3 is TGTGCCAGCAGCTTAGGCAGGGGGCGCGACACTGAAGCTTTCTTT.